This T cell receptor beta chain is drawn from a study of T-cell memory formation after mild COVID-19. About the research overall: In these data, TCR clusters were largely donor specific.

From the 5' RACE reads, TCRdb called clonotypes with MiXCR, one entry per CDR3 protein. This sample carries approximately 210,000 distinct CDR3 sequences, approximately 10% of them seen once, and the ten largest clones take approximately 3%. The germline V and J ends were trimmed by 4 bases and 0 bases, with 9 bases remaining between them. This CDR3 has 14 amino acids. Germline V lookup: CDR1 SGHRS, CDR2 YFSETQ. There are many counts of this clonotype. The V gene is TRBV5-1, the J gene TRBJ2-3; no reliable D call. The sequence came from a man younger than 35 who had mild COVID-19 (a few samples of this study predate the infection). Cell type and time point are not known. Sequences were obtained from PBMCs or a T cell subset sorted from them (not recorded which). This CDR3 is CASSPNFSTDTQYF. The CDR3 nucleotides read TGCGCCAGCAGCCCCAACTTCAGCACAGATACGCAGTATTTT.